A single sample is the source of the 9 T cell receptor beta chains below, sequenced in a study of cytomegalovirus exposure and HLA in healthy donors. The PCR ran on 60 Vbeta and 13 Jbeta primers. Sequenced by immunoSEQ multiplex PCR; TCRdb stores in-frame clones only, minus some. The data hold around 130,000 clones, with roughly 70% observed a single time. Sequencing used PBMCs. The receptors stem from a man between 40 and 49 years old in good health and CMV-seropositive.

V is TRBV28 and J is TRBJ2-7; TRBD1 matches at 8 bases. Losses at the gene ends were 6 bases for V and 2 bases for J; bases not matched to a gene: 12. The CDR3 loop spans 16 amino acids. CDR1 and CDR2 (germline): MDHEN, SYDVKM. The CDR3 reads CASSPFRGTGPYEQYF. The CDR3 DNA sequence: TGTGCCAGCAGCCCGTTTAGGGGGACAGGACCCTACGAGCAGTACTTC. Together with reference TRBV28 and TRBJ2-7, the CDR3 gives the full variable domain: DVKVTQSSRYLVKRTGEKVFLECVQDMDHENMFWYRQDPGLGLRLIYFSYDVKMKEKGDIPEGYSVSREKKERFSLILESASTNQTSMYLCASSPFRGTGPYEQYFGPGTRLTVT.

This chain connects TRBV10-3 to TRBJ1-2; D uncertain. The germline gives CDR1 ENHRY, CDR2 SYGVKD. This CDR3 contains 15 residues. V gave up 0 bases and J gave up 4 bases, with 12 bases separating them. CDR3 region: CAISESIRGIYGYTF. In nucleotides, the CDR3 is TGTGCCATCAGTGAGTCGATCCGGGGTATCTATGGCTACACCTTC.

This clone was counted only a few times. The chain has TRBV19 and TRBJ2-7; TRBD2 agrees at 7 bases. Germline CDR1 and CDR2: LNHDA and SQIVND (reference sequence). V was clipped by 3 bases and J by 3 bases; unmatched bases: 5. The CDR3 length is 14 residues. CDR3 loop: CASSMRGGVYEQYF. CDR3 coding DNA: TGTGCCAGTAGTATGAGGGGAGGGGTCTACGAGCAGTACTTC. Full variable domain (remainder filled in from reference TRBV19 and TRBJ2-7): DGGITQSPKYLFRKEGQNVTLSCEQNLNHDAMYWYRQDPGQGLRLIYYSQIVNDFQKGDIAEGYSVSREKKESFPLTVTSAQKNPTAFYLCASSMRGGVYEQYFGPGTRLTVT.

V and J are TRBV10-3 and TRBJ2-2, with TRBD1 identical over 8 bases. Germline V gene lookup returns CDR1 ENHRY and CDR2 SYGVKD. This CDR3 contains 13 residues. V lost 10 bases, J lost 4 bases, and 5 bases stayed unmatched. The DNA for the CDR3 is TGTGCCACCAGGGGGCTGACCACCGGGGAGCTGTTTTTT. Translation gives CATRGLTTGELFF.

This chain links TRBV11-2 with TRBJ2-7; TRBD1 matches 10 bases. The trim removed 5 bases at V and 3 bases at J, leaving 4 bases unmatched. This CDR3 has 14 amino acids. CDR1 and CDR2 from the germline V gene are SGHAT and FQNNGV. The CDR3 sequence: CASSARDRGYEQYF. The CDR3, as DNA: TGTGCCAGCAGCGCCCGGGACAGGGGCTACGAGCAGTACTTC. The complete variable domain, with remaining parts taken from reference TRBV11-2 and TRBJ2-7, reads EAGVAQSPRYKIIEKRQSVAFWCNPISGHATLYWYQQILGQGPKLLIQFQNNGVVDDSQLPKDRFSAERLKGVDSTLKIQPAKLEDSAVYLCASSARDRGYEQYFGPGTRLTVT.

The chain couples TRBV27 to TRBJ1-1; TRBD1 aligns across 8 bases. Germline CDR1 MNHEY, CDR2 SMNVEV (reference sequence). The CDR3 has 15 residues. Losses at the gene ends were 6 bases for V and 0 bases for J; bases not matched to a gene: 6. The CDR3 coding sequence is TGTGCCAGCAGCAGGGACAGGCTTATGAACACTGAAGCTTTCTTT. It codes for CASSRDRLMNTEAFF.

The chain uses TRBV5-6 and TRBJ1-1, with D uncertain. CDR1 and CDR2 (germline): SGHDT, YYEEEE. The germline V and J ends were trimmed by 3 bases and 8 bases, with 17 bases remaining between them. This CDR3 is built from 14 residues. As DNA, the CDR3 is TGTGCCAGCAGCTCGCCGGGAGAGCGCTTGGAAGCTTTCTTT. It specifies CASSSPGERLEAFF.

The chain joins TRBV4-1 to TRBJ1-5, with unresolved D. The CDR3 loop spans 16 amino acids. V was clipped by 2 bases and J by 0 bases, with 11 bases between them. CDR1 is MGHRA and CDR2 is YSYEKL in the germline V gene. The chain's CDR3 is CASSQQALFSNQPQHF. Written as DNA, the CDR3 is TGCGCCAGCAGCCAACAGGCGCTTTTTAGCAATCAGCCCCAGCATTTT.

The chain is built from TRBV27 and TRBJ1-1; 7 bases are shared with TRBD1. The CDR3 length is 15 residues. Germline-derived CDR1 and CDR2 are MNHEY and SMNVEV (reference sequence). J was trimmed by 5 bases and V by 2 bases; bases with no gene match: 8. CDR3 nucleotides: TGTGCCAGCAGTTTAGAGACAGGGCGAAGGACTGAAGCTTTCTTT. Its protein product is CASSLETGRRTEAFF.